One and the same sample provided the 27 T cell receptor beta chains below, sequenced in a study of T cell repertoires in cytomegalovirus infection. Using its own MiXCR run on the reads, TCRdb lists one record per CDR3 protein. The sample includes 300,000 to 400,000 distinct CDR3 sequences, 15% to 20% seen only once; the top ten take roughly 9%. Sequenced input: PBMCs. The origin of the receptors is a human donor in good health (CMV status not recorded). Some clones in this sample may be carry-over from other donors' samples.

This clonotype appeared many times. V gene TRBV18 combines with J gene TRBJ2-1; no clear D. The CDR3 runs to 16 residues. Germline V gene sequence: CDR1 KGHSH, CDR2 LQKENI. V was pared by 4 bases and J by 0 bases, with 13 bases between. DNA for the CDR3: TGTGCCAGCTCACATCAAGCGCTGAGCTCCTACAATGAGCAGTTCTTC. Its translation is CASSHQALSSYNEQFF.

This clonotype was detected only a few times. The chain links TRBV12-3 or TRBV12-4 to TRBJ1-1; TRBD1 matches 7 bases. The V segment lost 6 bases and the J segment 4 bases; nucleotides outside the gene matches: 5. The length of the CDR3 is 13 residues. The CDR3 loop reads CASSQGEGTEAFF. In nucleotides, the CDR3 is TGTGCCAGCAGCCAGGGGGAGGGCACTGAAGCTTTCTTT.

This clonotype appeared many times. The chain uses TRBV7-2 and TRBJ2-3; possible D gene TRBD2, 7 bases. Trimming took 5 bases from V and 9 from J, leaving 24 bases between them. Germline V gene sequence: CDR1 SGHTA, CDR2 FQGNSA. This CDR3 has 16 amino acids. The CDR3 nucleotides read TGTGCCAGCAGCCCTGGGGGTGGGGGGGCCGGTCGGACGCAGTATTTT. It codes for CASSPGGGGAGRTQYF.

This clonotype was detected only a few times. The chain uses TRBV27 and TRBJ1-4; no firm D call. Germline CDR1 MNHEY, CDR2 SMNVEV (reference sequence). The CDR3 has 14 amino acids. V dropped 6 bases and J dropped 4 bases, with 12 bases sitting between them. CDR3 sequence reads: CASRESGINEKLFF. CDR3 DNA: TGTGCCAGCAGAGAATCCGGGATTAATGAAAAACTGTTTTTT.

This chain uses TRBV20-1 with TRBJ1-5; 7 nucleotides agree with TRBD1. The CDR3 spans 13 residues. V gave up 6 bases and J gave up 0 bases; unmatched junction bases: 2. Germline V gene lookup returns CDR1 DFQATT and CDR2 SNEGSKA (reference sequence). CDR3: CSAQGVSNQPQHF. In nucleotides, the CDR3 is TGCAGTGCCCAGGGGGTTAGCAATCAGCCCCAGCATTTT.

This clonotype was seen repeatedly, ten times or more. The chain uses TRBV19 and TRBJ1-2; 10 bases align to TRBD1. The J segment lost 4 bases and the V segment lost 5 bases, leaving 7 bases of the junction unmatched. Germline CDR1 is LNHDA and CDR2 is SQIVND (reference sequence). This CDR3 comprises 15 residues. The CDR3 here is CASSETGGGSYGYTF. The CDR3 DNA reads TGTGCCAGTAGTGAGACAGGGGGCGGGAGCTATGGCTACACCTTC.

This clonotype has at least ten counts. The chain couples TRBV5-5 to TRBJ2-7; D remains ambiguous. V dropped 2 bases and J dropped 2 bases, with 14 bases sitting between them. The germline V gene has CDR1 SGHKS and CDR2 YYEKEE (reference sequence). The CDR3 has 15 amino acids. The CDR3 nucleotides read TGTGCCAGCAGCTTATATTTGGGCCCCACCTACGAGCAGTACTTC. The encoded protein is CASSLYLGPTYEQYF.

In DNA, the CDR3 is TGTGCCAGCAGCTTGTGGTTCACCTATGGCTACACCTTC. This sequence encodes CASSLWFTYGYTF. The chain links TRBV5-4 to TRBJ1-2; D remains ambiguous. Trimming pared 1 base from V and 4 bases from J, leaving 8 bases between. The CDR3 covers 13 residues. Germline CDR1 and CDR2: SGHNT and YYREEE (reference sequence).

This clonotype was found many times. The CDR3 sequence is CASSLDLYTDTQYF. The CDR3 DNA reads TGTGCCAGCAGCTTAGACCTTTACACAGATACGCAGTATTTT. The genes are TRBV7-6 and TRBJ2-3; D is ambiguous. This CDR3 has 14 residues. Germline V gene lookup returns CDR1 SGHVS and CDR2 FNYEAQ. The germline V and J ends were trimmed by 1 base and 2 bases, with 7 bases remaining between them.

CDR3 sequence reads: CAWSSRGLYTPWFF. In DNA, the CDR3 is TGTGCCTGGAGTTCGCGGGGACTATATACCCCCTGGTTCTTC. The rearrangement joins TRBV30 to TRBJ2-1; TRBD2 matches at 7 bases. The V gene end was trimmed by 2 bases and the J gene end by 15 bases; junction bases not matched to a gene: 16. CDR1 GTSNPN and CDR2 SVGIG come from the germline V gene (reference sequence). The CDR3 is 14 residues long.

This clonotype showed up many times. The V and J genes are TRBV7-2 and TRBJ1-6; D not resolved. CDR1 is SGHTA, CDR2 FQGNSA, per germline. Trimming stripped 5 bases from V and 5 bases from J, with 10 bases between. This CDR3 contains 14 residues. CDR3 DNA: TGTGCCAGCAGCCCGCCCGGGAATAATTCACCCCTCCACTTT. It encodes CASSPPGNNSPLHF.

The chain carries TRBV5-6 and TRBJ2-3; D is ambiguous. This CDR3 contains 15 residues. Deletions cut 1 base from V and 3 bases from J, with 12 bases between. The germline CDR1 and CDR2 sequences are SGHDT and YYEEEE. CDR3 DNA: TGTGCCAGCAGCTTGTTTGGGTTTAGGACAGATACGCAGTATTTT. This translates into CASSLFGFRTDTQYF.

This clonotype was recorded a few times. J is TRBJ2-1 and V is TRBV7-9; D unresolved. This CDR3 spans 13 amino acids. Germline loops: CDR1 SEHNR, CDR2 FQNEAQ (reference sequence). The V and J ends lost 3 bases and 8 bases respectively, with 11 bases between them. CDR3 in amino acids: CASSLVDMDEQFF. For the CDR3, the DNA is TGTGCCAGCAGCTTGGTAGATATGGATGAGCAGTTCTTC. Based on the CDR3 plus reference TRBV7-9 and TRBJ2-1, the full variable domain is DTGVSQNPRHKITKRGQNVTFRCDPISEHNRLYWYRQTLGQGPEFLTYFQNEAQLEKSRLLSDRFSAERPKGSFSTLEIQRTEQGDSAMYLCASSLVDMDEQFFGPGTRLTVL.

This clonotype has ten or more counts. The chain uses TRBV7-2 and TRBJ2-1, with TRBD1 as a possible D gene (6 bases). The length of the CDR3 is 19 residues. V gave up 6 bases and J gave up 3 bases, with 27 bases separating them. Germline CDR1 reads SGHTA; CDR2 reads FQGNSA. For the CDR3, the DNA is TGTGCCAGCAGGGGGACAAGCGGTACCGCCCTCCGGGTCTACAATGAGCAGTTCTTC. Translated, it gives CASRGTSGTALRVYNEQFF.

This clonotype was found many times. This chain joins TRBV5-4 and TRBJ2-1; 11 positions match TRBD2. The CDR3 loop spans 17 amino acids. The junction had 8 bases not matched to a gene; V was cut back by 2 bases and J by 4 bases. In germline, CDR1 is SGHNT, CDR2 YYREEE (reference sequence). CDR3 in amino acids: CASSLVGSGRVYNEQFF. CDR3 DNA sequence: TGTGCCAGCAGCTTAGTTGGTAGCGGGAGGGTATACAATGAGCAGTTCTTC.

The J gene is TRBJ2-7, the V gene TRBV28, with 10 positions matching TRBD1. Losses at the gene ends were 5 bases for V and 7 bases for J; bases not matched to a gene: 8. The CDR3 loop spans 14 amino acids. The germline gives CDR1 MDHEN, CDR2 SYDVKM. As DNA, the CDR3 is TGTGCCAGCAGTCCCCCGGGACAGGGGAGGGAGCAGTACTTC. Protein product: CASSPPGQGREQYF.

This clonotype was seen more than once but under ten times. The CDR3 protein is CASSWGQGGQPQHF. Here the CDR3 DNA reads TGTGCCAGCAGTTGGGGACAGGGCGGCCAGCCCCAGCATTTT. J is TRBJ1-5 and V is TRBV12-3 or TRBV12-4; 9 nucleotides agree with TRBD1. This CDR3 has 14 amino acids. Trimming removed 4 bases from V and 7 bases from J; junction bases left unmatched: 5.

This clonotype was seen ten or more times. The chain recombines TRBV20-1 with TRBJ2-3, with D possibly called TRBD1 or TRBD2 (5 bases each). Germline-derived CDR1 and CDR2 are DFQATT and SNEGSKA (reference sequence). The CDR3 has 19 amino acids. The germline V and J ends were trimmed by 5 bases and 0 bases, with 27 bases remaining between them. The CDR3: CSAPEGSLGSGSSTDTQYF. The CDR3 DNA reads TGCAGTGCTCCGGAAGGTTCACTAGGATCAGGGTCTAGCACAGATACGCAGTATTTT.

This clonotype was picked up a small number of times. This rearrangement joins TRBV2 to TRBJ2-5; a weak D match, TRBD1 (5 bases). Trimming stripped 5 bases from V and 4 bases from J, with 8 bases between. Per the germline V gene, CDR1 is SNHLY and CDR2 is FYNNEI. The CDR3 spans 12 residues. The CDR3 DNA reads TGTGCCAGCAGTCAGGGTCGAGAGACCCAGTACTTC. As protein: CASSQGRETQYF.

This clonotype was picked up a small number of times. The chain couples TRBV7-9 to TRBJ2-3; 14 nucleotides line up with TRBD2. The CDR3 spans 18 residues. Germline-derived CDR1 and CDR2 are SEHNR and FQNEAQ (reference sequence). The V and J ends lost 5 bases and 4 bases, in that order; junction bases with no gene match: 11. CDR3 in DNA: TGTGCCAGCAGCGCCGGGACTAGCGGGAGTCTCCAATCAGATACGCAGTATTTT. The encoded protein is CASSAGTSGSLQSDTQYF.

Only a few counts were recorded for this clonotype. The chain has TRBV19 and TRBJ2-5; D is unclear. The CDR3 runs 15 residues. Germline V gene data show CDR1 as LNHDA and CDR2 as SQIVND (reference sequence). The V and J ends lost 1 base and 2 bases respectively, with 11 bases between them. This CDR3 reads CASSIAPNLQETQYF. The CDR3 coding sequence is TGTGCCAGTAGTATAGCGCCGAACCTTCAAGAGACCCAGTACTTC.

This clonotype was recorded at least ten times. V gene TRBV6-5 combines with J gene TRBJ1-1, with D hard to call. Trimming took 4 bases from V and 9 from J, leaving 21 bases between them. The germline V gene has CDR1 MNHEY and CDR2 SVGAGI. The CDR3 loop spans 15 amino acids. CDR3 sequence reads: CASSLTRNSLSKAFF. The CDR3 bases are TGTGCCAGCAGTTTAACTCGAAACAGTCTCTCAAAAGCTTTCTTT.

This clonotype was seen more than once but under ten times. CDR3 in amino acids: CASSRGQSNEKLFF. CDR3 DNA sequence: TGTGCCAGCAGTCGGGGACAGTCTAATGAAAAACTGTTTTTT. J is TRBJ1-4 and V is TRBV12-3 or TRBV12-4, with TRBD1 identical over 7 bases. V trimming: 5 bases; J trimming: 3 bases; junction bases outside the gene matches: 3. This CDR3 comprises 14 residues.

This clonotype was counted between two and nine times. The J gene is TRBJ2-3, the V gene TRBV5-4; 9 bases match TRBD2. With 4 bases clipped from V and 5 bases from J, the junction kept 5 bases outside the gene matches. Per the germline V gene, CDR1 is SGHNT and CDR2 is YYREEE (reference sequence). The CDR3 runs to 14 residues. The CDR3 DNA follows: TGTGCCAGCAGCCCCCGGACTAGCGAAGATACGCAGTATTTT. Translated, it gives CASSPRTSEDTQYF. Full variable domain (outside the CDR3, taken from reference TRBV5-4 and TRBJ2-3): ETGVTQSPTHLIKTRGQQVTLRCSSQSGHNTVSWYQQALGQGPQFIFQYYREEENGRGNFPPRFSGLQFPNYSSELNVNALELDDSALYLCASSPRTSEDTQYFGPGTRLTVL.

In nucleotides, the CDR3 is TGCAGTGCTAGCGACGGGGGAAACTACAATGAGCAGTTCTTC. Protein sequence: CSASDGGNYNEQFF. The chain combines TRBV20-1 with TRBJ2-1; perhaps TRBD2 as D (6 bases). This CDR3 is built from 14 residues. The germline V gene has CDR1 DFQATT and CDR2 SNEGSKA (reference sequence). The ends were cut back, 3 bases at V and 3 bases at J, with 12 bases in the middle.

In regard to this clonotype: A read error is possible here, since a much larger clone lies one base away. CDR3 region: CASSLGADEKLFF. The CDR3 DNA sequence: TGTGCCAGCAGCTTAGGGGCAGATGAAAAACTGTTTTTT. The V gene is TRBV7-9, the J gene TRBJ1-4, with unresolved D. The CDR3 runs to 13 residues. Deletions cut 1 base from V and 6 bases from J, with 6 bases between. From germline, CDR1 is SEHNR and CDR2 FQNEAQ (reference sequence).

This clonotype was seen ten or more times. The chain uses TRBV29-1 and TRBJ1-2; D remains unclear. CDR3 length: 14 residues. Germline assignment: CDR1 SQVTM and CDR2 ANQGSEA. V dropped 7 bases and J dropped 2 bases, with 17 bases sitting between them. The CDR3, as DNA: TGCAGCGACCCTCTCGGACGGCTAAACTATGGCTACACCTTC. Translated: CSDPLGRLNYGYTF.